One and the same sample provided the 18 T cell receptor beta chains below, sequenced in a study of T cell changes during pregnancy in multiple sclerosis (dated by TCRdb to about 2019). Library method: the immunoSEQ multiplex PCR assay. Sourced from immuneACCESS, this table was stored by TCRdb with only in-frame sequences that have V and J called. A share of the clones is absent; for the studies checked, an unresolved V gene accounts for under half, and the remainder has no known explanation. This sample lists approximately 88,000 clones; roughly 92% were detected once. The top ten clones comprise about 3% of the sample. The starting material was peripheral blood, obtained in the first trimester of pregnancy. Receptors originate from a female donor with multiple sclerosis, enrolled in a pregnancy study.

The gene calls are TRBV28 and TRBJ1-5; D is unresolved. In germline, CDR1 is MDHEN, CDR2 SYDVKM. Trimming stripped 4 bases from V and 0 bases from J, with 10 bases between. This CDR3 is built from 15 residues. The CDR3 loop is CASSSHGSSNQPQHF. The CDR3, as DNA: TGTGCCAGCAGTTCCCACGGGAGTAGCAATCAGCCCCAGCATTTT.

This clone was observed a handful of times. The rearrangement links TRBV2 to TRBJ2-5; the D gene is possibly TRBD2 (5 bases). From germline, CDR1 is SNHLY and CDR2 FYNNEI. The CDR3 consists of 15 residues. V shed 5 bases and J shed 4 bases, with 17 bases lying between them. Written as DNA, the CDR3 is TGTGCCAGCAGTCGGGAAGACCTGTTAGCAGAGACCCAGTACTTC. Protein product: CASSREDLLAETQYF.

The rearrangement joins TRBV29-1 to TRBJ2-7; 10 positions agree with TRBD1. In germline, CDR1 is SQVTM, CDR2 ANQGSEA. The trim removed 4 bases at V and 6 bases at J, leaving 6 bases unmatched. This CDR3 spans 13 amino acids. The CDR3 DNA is TGCAGCGTTGTTACCGGGACAGGGGTCGAGCAGTACTTC. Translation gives CSVVTGTGVEQYF.

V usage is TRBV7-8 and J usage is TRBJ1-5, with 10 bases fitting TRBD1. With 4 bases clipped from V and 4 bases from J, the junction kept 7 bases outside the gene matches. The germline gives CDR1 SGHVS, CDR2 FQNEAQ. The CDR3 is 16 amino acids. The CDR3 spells CASSSLGTGVNQPQHF. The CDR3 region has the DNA TGTGCCAGCAGCTCACTCGGGACAGGGGTGAATCAGCCCCAGCATTTT.

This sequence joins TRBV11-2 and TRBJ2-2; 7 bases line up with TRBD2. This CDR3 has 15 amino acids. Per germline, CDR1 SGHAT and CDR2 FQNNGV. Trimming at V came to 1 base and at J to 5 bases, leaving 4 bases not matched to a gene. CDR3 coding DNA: TGTGCCAGCAGCTTAGGGGACTATGTTACCGGGGAGCTGTTTTTT. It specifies CASSLGDYVTGELFF.

In nucleotides, the CDR3 is TGTGCCAGCAGCGCCGGACTAGCGTTCTTCACTGACAAAAACATTCAGTACTTC. It encodes CASSAGLAFFTDKNIQYF. The rearrangement links TRBV7-6 to TRBJ2-4, with 9 nucleotides matching TRBD2. Germline-derived CDR1 and CDR2 are SGHVS and FNYEAQ. After removal of 5 bases from V and 3 bases from J, the junction contained 14 bases not matched to a gene. This CDR3 is built from 18 residues.

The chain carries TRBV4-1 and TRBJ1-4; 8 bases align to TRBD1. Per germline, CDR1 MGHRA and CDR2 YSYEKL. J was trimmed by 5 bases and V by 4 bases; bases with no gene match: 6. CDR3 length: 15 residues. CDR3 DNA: TGCGCCAGCAGCCTCCTAGGACAGGGCAATGAAAAACTGTTTTTT. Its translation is CASSLLGQGNEKLFF.

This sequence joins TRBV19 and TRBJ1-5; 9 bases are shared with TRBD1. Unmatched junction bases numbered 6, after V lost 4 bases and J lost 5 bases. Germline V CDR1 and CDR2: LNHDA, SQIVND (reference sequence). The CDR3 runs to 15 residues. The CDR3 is CASSKDRGLDQPQHF. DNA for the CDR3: TGTGCCAGTAGTAAGGACAGGGGATTAGATCAGCCCCAGCATTTT.

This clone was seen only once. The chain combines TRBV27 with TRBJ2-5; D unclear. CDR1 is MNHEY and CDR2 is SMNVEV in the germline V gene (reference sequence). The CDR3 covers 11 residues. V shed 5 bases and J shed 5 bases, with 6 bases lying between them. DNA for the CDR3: TGTGCCAGCAGTATCGGGGAGACCCAGTACTTC. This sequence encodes CASSIGETQYF.

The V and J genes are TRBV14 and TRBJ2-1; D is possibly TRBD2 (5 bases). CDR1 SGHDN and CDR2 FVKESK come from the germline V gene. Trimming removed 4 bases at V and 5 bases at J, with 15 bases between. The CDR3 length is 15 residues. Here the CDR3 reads CASSPEVLRNNEQFF. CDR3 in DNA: TGTGCCAGCAGCCCGGAGGTCCTGCGGAACAATGAGCAGTTCTTC.

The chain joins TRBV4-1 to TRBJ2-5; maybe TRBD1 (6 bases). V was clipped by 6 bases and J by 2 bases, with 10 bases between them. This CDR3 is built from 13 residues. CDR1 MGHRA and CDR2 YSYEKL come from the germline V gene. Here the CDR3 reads CASRRTGQETQYF. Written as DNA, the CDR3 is TGCGCCAGCAGAAGAACAGGGCAAGAGACCCAGTACTTC.

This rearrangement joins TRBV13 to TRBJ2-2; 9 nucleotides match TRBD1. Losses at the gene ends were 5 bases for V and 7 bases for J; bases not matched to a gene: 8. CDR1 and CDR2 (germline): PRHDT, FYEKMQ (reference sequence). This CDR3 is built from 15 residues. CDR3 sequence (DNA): TGTGCCAGCAGCACCCCCGGGACAGGGTTCGGGGAGCTGTTTTTT. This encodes CASSTPGTGFGELFF.

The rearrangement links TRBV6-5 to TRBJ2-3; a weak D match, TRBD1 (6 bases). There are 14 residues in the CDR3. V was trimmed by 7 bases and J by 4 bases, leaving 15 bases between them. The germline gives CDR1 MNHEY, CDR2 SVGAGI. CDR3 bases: TGTGCCAGCAAACAGGGCCCGGTGGCAGATACGCAGTATTTT. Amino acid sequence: CASKQGPVADTQYF.

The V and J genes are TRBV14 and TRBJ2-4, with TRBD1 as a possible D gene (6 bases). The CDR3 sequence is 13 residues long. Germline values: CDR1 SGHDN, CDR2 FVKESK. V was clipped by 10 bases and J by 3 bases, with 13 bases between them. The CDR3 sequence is CANRQEIKNIQYF. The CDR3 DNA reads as TGTGCCAATCGACAGGAGATCAAAAACATTCAGTACTTC.

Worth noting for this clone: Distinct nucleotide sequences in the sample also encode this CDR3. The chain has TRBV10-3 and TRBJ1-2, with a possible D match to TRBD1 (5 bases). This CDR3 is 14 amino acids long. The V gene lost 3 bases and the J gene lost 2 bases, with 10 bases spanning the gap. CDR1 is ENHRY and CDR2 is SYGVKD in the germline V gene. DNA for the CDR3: TGTGCCATCAGTGAAGGAACAGGAAACTATGGCTACACCTTC. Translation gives CAISEGTGNYGYTF.

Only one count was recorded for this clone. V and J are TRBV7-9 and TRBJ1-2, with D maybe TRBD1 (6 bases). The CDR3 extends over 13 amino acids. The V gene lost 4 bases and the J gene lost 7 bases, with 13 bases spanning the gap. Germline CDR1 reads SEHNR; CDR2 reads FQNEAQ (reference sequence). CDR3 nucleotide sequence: TGTGCCAGCAGCTCCGAGGGACAAACTGGCTACACCTTC. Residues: CASSSEGQTGYTF.

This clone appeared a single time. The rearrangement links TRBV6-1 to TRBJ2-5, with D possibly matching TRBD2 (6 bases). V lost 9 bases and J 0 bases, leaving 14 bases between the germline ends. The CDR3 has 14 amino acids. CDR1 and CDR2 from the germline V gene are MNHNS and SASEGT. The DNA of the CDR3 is TGTGCCAGTGACCAAAGCGGGTACCAAGAGACCCAGTACTTC. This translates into CASDQSGYQETQYF.

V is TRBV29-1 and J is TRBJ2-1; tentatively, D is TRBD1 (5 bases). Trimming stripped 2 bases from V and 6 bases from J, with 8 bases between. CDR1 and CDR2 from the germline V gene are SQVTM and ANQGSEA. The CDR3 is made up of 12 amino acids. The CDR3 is CSVETGRNEQFF. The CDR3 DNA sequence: TGCAGCGTTGAAACAGGCCGCAATGAGCAGTTCTTC.